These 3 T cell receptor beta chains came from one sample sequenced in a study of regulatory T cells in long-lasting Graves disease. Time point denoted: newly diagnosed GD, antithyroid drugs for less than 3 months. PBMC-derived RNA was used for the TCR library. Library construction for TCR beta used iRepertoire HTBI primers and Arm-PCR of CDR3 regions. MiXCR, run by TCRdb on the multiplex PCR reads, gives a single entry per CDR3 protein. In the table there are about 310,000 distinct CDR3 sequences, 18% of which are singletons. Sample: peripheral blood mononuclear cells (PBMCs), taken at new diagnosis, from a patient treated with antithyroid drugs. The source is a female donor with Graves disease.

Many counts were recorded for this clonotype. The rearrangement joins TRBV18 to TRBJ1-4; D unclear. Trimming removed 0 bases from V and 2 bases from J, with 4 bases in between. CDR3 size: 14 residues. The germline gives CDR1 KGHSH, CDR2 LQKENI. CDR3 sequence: CASSPPGTNEKLFF. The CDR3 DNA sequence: TGTGCCAGCTCACCACCTGGGACTAATGAAAAACTGTTTTTT.

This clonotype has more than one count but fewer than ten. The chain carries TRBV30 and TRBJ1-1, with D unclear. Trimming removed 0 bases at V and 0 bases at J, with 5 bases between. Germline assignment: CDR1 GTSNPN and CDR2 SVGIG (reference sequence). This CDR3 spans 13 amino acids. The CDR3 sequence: CAWSVPMNTEAFF. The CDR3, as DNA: TGTGCCTGGAGTGTACCCATGAACACTGAAGCTTTCTTT.

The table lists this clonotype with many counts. The CDR3 region has the DNA TGCGCCAGCAGTCCGGACAGGAGCGAGCAGTACTTC. Translation gives CASSPDRSEQYF. The chain is built from TRBV10-1 and TRBJ2-7; 7 bases are a match to TRBD1. The CDR3 length is 12 residues. V dropped 5 bases and J dropped 6; count of bases not matched to a gene: 4. CDR1 WNHNN and CDR2 SYGVQD come from the germline V gene (reference sequence).